These 18 T cell receptor beta chains came from one sample sequenced in a study of blood T cell repertoires in COVID-19. The assay was immunoSEQ multiplex PCR, and TCRdb's table has in-frame clones only and misses some. Of roughly 200,000 clones detected, over 80% appear once; the ten largest clones hold about 27%. The sequenced material came from peripheral blood. The receptor set was obtained from a man aged 35-49 years with acute or convalescent COVID-19.

The V gene is TRBV7-9, the J gene TRBJ1-5; perhaps TRBD1 as D (6 bases). Trimming removed 5 bases from V and 5 bases from J, with 25 bases in between. Germline V lookup: CDR1 SEHNR, CDR2 FQNEAQ (reference sequence). The CDR3 has 18 amino acids. The CDR3 DNA is TGTGCCAGCAGCCCGACTTCGATCCGGGACACGATAGATCAGCCCCAGCATTTT. This encodes CASSPTSIRDTIDQPQHF.

CDR3 sequence (DNA): TGTGCCAGCACCCTCTTCGGGAGTTCTGGAAACACCATATATTTT. Amino acid sequence: CASTLFGSSGNTIYF. V gene TRBV3-1 (or the pseudogene TRBV3-2) combines with J gene TRBJ1-3; D is ambiguous. V gave up 7 bases and J gave up 1 base, with 14 bases separating them. Germline values: CDR1 LGHDT, CDR2 YNNKEL (reference sequence). The CDR3 is 15 amino acids.

In its sample, this clone was seen a few times. The chain carries TRBV11-2 and TRBJ2-1, with D possibly matching TRBD2 (5 bases). In germline, CDR1 is SGHAT, CDR2 FQNNGV. V lost 1 base and J 7 bases, leaving 14 bases between the germline ends. This CDR3 spans 15 amino acids. CDR3 sequence reads: CASSLAGLSRNEQFF. The CDR3 nucleotides are TGTGCCAGCAGCTTAGCAGGACTCAGTCGTAATGAGCAGTTCTTC.

This sequence joins TRBV19 and TRBJ1-1, with a tentative D call TRBD1 (6 bases). Germline-derived CDR1 and CDR2 are LNHDA and SQIVND (reference sequence). CDR3 length: 15 residues. Trimming removed 4 bases from V and 0 bases from J, with 12 bases in between. The CDR3 DNA follows: TGTGCCAGTAGTAGGGGGACACGGGTGAACACTGAAGCTTTCTTT. Translating gives CASSRGTRVNTEAFF.

This chain joins TRBV9 and TRBJ1-2; 8 nucleotides align to TRBD1. The junction had 8 bases not matched to a gene; V was cut back by 3 bases and J by 4 bases. Per germline, CDR1 SGDLS and CDR2 YYNGEE. The CDR3 consists of 15 residues. In DNA form, the CDR3 reads TGTGCCAGCAGCGGTTTGACAGGGGTAGGCTATGGCTACACCTTC. Encoded protein: CASSGLTGVGYGYTF. Variable domain in full (rest from reference TRBV9 and TRBJ1-2): DSGVTQTPKHLITATGQRVTLRCSPRSGDLSVYWYQQSLDQGLQFLIQYYNGEERAKGNILERFSAQQFPDLHSELNLSSLELGDSALYFCASSGLTGVGYGYTFGSGTRLTVV.

CDR3 nucleotides: TGTGCCAGCAGTTACGGCAGGGGGATCTACGAGCAGTACTTC. Amino acid sequence: CASSYGRGIYEQYF. The chain uses TRBV6-5 and TRBJ2-7, with 7 bases fitting TRBD1. V shed 2 bases and J 3 bases; nucleotides not matched to a gene: 4. CDR1 and CDR2 from the germline V gene are MNHEY and SVGAGI. The CDR3 spans 14 residues.

This sequence joins TRBV19 and TRBJ1-2; 7 bases are shared with TRBD1. This CDR3 is built from 13 residues. With V trimmed by 7 bases and J by 3 bases, 5 bases remained unmatched. Germline V gives CDR1 LNHDA, CDR2 SQIVND (reference sequence). The CDR3 here is CASKGQTYYGYTF. CDR3 nucleotide sequence: TGTGCCAGTAAGGGACAGACCTACTATGGCTACACCTTC.

The gene calls are TRBV6-5 and TRBJ1-4, with D possibly matching TRBD1 (5 bases). This CDR3 is 15 amino acids long. Trimming pared 6 bases from V and 2 bases from J, leaving 13 bases between. CDR1 and CDR2 from the germline V gene are MNHEY and SVGAGI. The chain's CDR3 is CASRGKTATNEKLFF. Here the CDR3 DNA reads TGTGCCAGCAGAGGGAAGACAGCGACTAATGAAAAACTGTTTTTT.

The rearrangement joins TRBV3-1 (or the pseudogene TRBV3-2) to TRBJ1-1, with TRBD1 matching 8 bases. Germline V gives CDR1 LGHDT, CDR2 YNNKEL (reference sequence). V shed 3 bases, J shed 2 bases, and the junction held 11 bases outside the gene matches. The CDR3 is 17 residues long. CDR3: CASSQDISGQGNTEAFF. CDR3 DNA sequence: TGTGCCAGCAGCCAGGACATTAGTGGACAGGGAAACACTGAAGCTTTCTTT.

V gene TRBV6-6 combines with J gene TRBJ2-2; TRBD1 agrees at 8 bases. Trimming at V came to 7 bases and at J to 5 bases, leaving 6 bases not matched to a gene. This CDR3 has 14 amino acids. Germline CDR1 MNHNY, CDR2 SVGAGI (reference sequence). The CDR3 DNA sequence: TGTGCCAGCATTCCGGGACAGGCGACCGGGGAGCTGTTTTTT. Residues: CASIPGQATGELFF.

The chain combines TRBV29-1 with TRBJ1-2, with 8 bases identical to TRBD1. This CDR3 is 14 amino acids long. CDR1 SQVTM and CDR2 ANQGSEA come from the germline V gene. The V segment lost 6 bases and the J segment 4 bases; nucleotides outside the gene matches: 10. CDR3 DNA sequence: TGCAGCGTGGCTACGGACAGGGAGTTCTATGGCTACACCTTC. Its translation is CSVATDREFYGYTF.

J is TRBJ2-1 and V is TRBV7-2; 8 bases are a match to TRBD2. Germline values: CDR1 SGHTA, CDR2 FQGNSA. The V and J ends lost 1 base and 3 bases, in that order; junction bases with no gene match: 5. This CDR3 has 16 amino acids. This CDR3 reads CASSLVGTSVYNEQFF. Written as DNA, the CDR3 is TGTGCCAGCAGCTTAGTCGGGACTAGTGTCTACAATGAGCAGTTCTTC. The full variable domain, its missing parts supplied by reference TRBV7-2 and TRBJ2-1, is GAGVSQSPSNKVTEKGKDVELRCDPISGHTALYWYRQSLGQGLEFLIYFQGNSAPDKSGLPSDRFSAERTGGSVSTLTIQRTQQEDSAVYLCASSLVGTSVYNEQFFGPGTRLTVL.

V and J are TRBV12-3 or TRBV12-4 and TRBJ2-2; D unclear. There are 12 residues in the CDR3. Trimming removed 6 bases at V and 1 base at J, with 3 bases between. The CDR3 loop reads CASSWNTGELFF. For the CDR3, the DNA is TGTGCCAGCAGCTGGAACACCGGGGAGCTGTTTTTT.

This chain uses TRBV15 with TRBJ1-2, with 7 bases that match TRBD1. With V trimmed by 9 bases and J by 3 bases, 7 bases remained unmatched. In germline, CDR1 is LNHNV, CDR2 YYDKDF (reference sequence). This CDR3 region has 13 residues. CDR3 sequence: CATQTGSDYGYTF. In DNA form, the CDR3 reads TGTGCCACACAGACAGGGTCGGACTATGGCTACACCTTC.

Only a few counts were recorded for this clone. This chain uses TRBV7-2 with TRBJ1-2; perhaps TRBD1 as D (6 bases). Between the trimmed V and J ends, which lost 3 bases and 3 bases, there was a span of 20 bases. This CDR3 has 17 residues. Germline CDR1 SGHTA, CDR2 FQGNSA. The CDR3 reads CASSFYGGALIDYGYTF. The CDR3 bases are TGTGCCAGCAGCTTTTACGGGGGGGCCCTAATCGACTATGGCTACACCTTC.

This chain connects TRBV29-1 to TRBJ2-1; 13 bases map to TRBD2. Trimming at V came to 3 bases and at J to 8 bases, leaving 7 bases not matched to a gene. Germline CDR1 and CDR2: SQVTM and ANQGSEA. The CDR3 spans 15 residues. CDR3 loop: CSVERTSGRGDEQFF. CDR3 DNA: TGCAGCGTTGAGCGGACTAGCGGGAGAGGGGATGAGCAGTTCTTC.

The gene calls are TRBV5-1 and TRBJ1-1; 9 nucleotides match TRBD1. Germline values: CDR1 SGHRS, CDR2 YFSETQ. After removal of 4 bases from V and 5 bases from J, the junction contained 6 bases not matched to a gene. The CDR3 length is 14 residues. CDR3 sequence: CASSPQGQGTEAFF. In DNA, the CDR3 is TGCGCCAGCAGCCCCCAGGGACAGGGTACTGAAGCTTTCTTT.

The chain couples TRBV19 to TRBJ1-6; a weak D match, TRBD1 (6 bases). CDR3 length: 15 amino acids. Germline V gene data show CDR1 as LNHDA and CDR2 as SQIVND (reference sequence). The germline V and J ends were trimmed by 3 bases and 3 bases, with 9 bases remaining between them. CDR3 amino acids: CASSISTGYNSPLHF. Here the CDR3 DNA reads TGTGCCAGTAGTATCTCGACAGGCTATAATTCACCCCTCCACTTT.